A single sample gave rise to the 29 T cell receptor beta chains below, sequenced in a study of T cells in Graves' hyperthyroidism and ophthalmopathy. The investigators amplified TCR beta CDR3 regions from RNA transcripts. When the TCR CDR3 underwent first-round RT-PCR, the HTBI primer set was used. From the multiplex PCR reads, TCRdb called clonotypes with MiXCR, one entry per CDR3 protein. The data hold 550,000 to 650,000 distinct CDR3 sequences, with roughly 13% observed a single time. The sample taken for sequencing was blood. Receptors were obtained from a woman aged 25 to 45 with Graves' hyperthyroidism that later progressed to Graves' ophthalmopathy.

The table lists this clonotype with a few counts. The V gene is TRBV2, the J gene TRBJ2-4, with a weak D call TRBD1 (5 bases). The CDR3 length is 22 residues. From germline, CDR1 is SNHLY and CDR2 FYNNEI. V was pared by 4 bases and J by 1 base, with 32 bases between. The CDR3 spells CASSAPHIDSRDGSSAKNIQYF. CDR3 nucleotide sequence: TGTGCCAGCAGTGCCCCGCACATAGACAGCAGAGACGGGTCATCGGCCAAAAACATTCAGTACTTC.

At least ten counts were recorded for this clonotype. The chain couples TRBV7-3 to TRBJ2-1; 10 bases map to TRBD2. The junction had 5 bases not matched to a gene; V was cut back by 10 bases and J by 8 bases. The V gene's germline CDR1 is SGHTA and CDR2 FQGTGA. This CDR3 has 12 amino acids. The CDR3 coding sequence is TGTGCCACTAGCGGGAGTGGCGATGAGCAGTTCTTC. Its protein is CATSGSGDEQFF.

There are a few counts of this clonotype. The chain carries TRBV9 and TRBJ2-3; either TRBD1 or TRBD2 may supply D (5 bases each). V was cut by 2 bases and J by 3 bases, with 16 bases left in between. Germline lookup yields CDR1 SGDLS and CDR2 YYNGEE. The CDR3 length is 16 residues. The CDR3 nucleotides are TGTGCCAGCAGCGTGGGGGTAGCCCTCGGTACAGATACGCAGTATTTT. It specifies CASSVGVALGTDTQYF.

In its sample, this clonotype was seen many times. This chain uses TRBV10-2 with TRBJ1-2; TRBD1 matches 7 bases. There are 13 residues in the CDR3. The trim removed 6 bases at V and 4 bases at J, leaving 5 bases unmatched. Germline V gene sequence: CDR1 WSHSY, CDR2 SAAADI. The CDR3 DNA sequence: TGCGCCAGCAGCGACAGGGTGGGCTATGGCTACACCTTC. It encodes CASSDRVGYGYTF.

The gene calls are TRBV6-1 and TRBJ2-3; D call uncertain. Germline CDR1 and CDR2: MNHNS and SASEGT. The CDR3 consists of 14 residues. V was pared by 4 bases and J by 2 bases, with 10 bases between. CDR3 in amino acids: CASSGPSLTDTQYF. CDR3 coding DNA: TGTGCCAGCAGTGGTCCCTCCCTCACAGATACGCAGTATTTT.

This clonotype was counted ten times or more. This chain connects TRBV9 to TRBJ2-3, with TRBD2 matching 11 bases. This CDR3 spans 16 amino acids. The J segment lost 1 base and the V segment lost 4 bases, leaving 5 bases of the junction unmatched. In germline, CDR1 is SGDLS, CDR2 YYNGEE. The CDR3 DNA sequence: TGTGCCAGCAGCCCAGGGACTAGCGGAGGCACAGATACGCAGTATTTT. This encodes CASSPGTSGGTDTQYF.

This clonotype has a handful of counts. The rearrangement uses TRBV6-7 and TRBJ2-2; 9 bases line up with TRBD2. TRBV6-7 carries the ORF label, with uncertain function. V gave up 6 bases and J gave up 1 base; unmatched junction bases: 9. This CDR3 comprises 17 residues. The CDR3 nucleotides read TGTGCCAGCAGAAGGATAGCGGGAGTTCTGAACACCGGGGAGCTGTTTTTT. The encoded protein is CASRRIAGVLNTGELFF.

This clonotype was counted many times. The genes are TRBV18 and TRBJ1-1; D is perhaps TRBD1 (5 bases). The germline V gene encodes CDR1 KGHSH and CDR2 LQKENI. The CDR3 is 13 residues long. The ends were cut back, 3 bases at V and 5 bases at J, with 10 bases in the middle. The CDR3 here is CASSPIRGTEAFF. In DNA form, the CDR3 reads TGTGCCAGCTCACCGATACGGGGGACTGAAGCTTTCTTT.

The CDR3 is CASSEALGKREGAYNEQFF. Written as DNA, the CDR3 is TGTGCCAGCAGTGAAGCGCTCGGGAAGCGGGAGGGCGCCTACAATGAGCAGTTCTTC. The chain is built from TRBV6-1 and TRBJ2-1; 10 nucleotides line up with TRBD2. The CDR3 extends over 19 amino acids. V lost 0 bases and J lost 2; bases outside the gene matches: 10. CDR1 and CDR2 (germline): MNHNS, SASEGT.

Ten or more counts support this clonotype. This rearrangement joins TRBV20-1 to TRBJ1-1, with D possibly being TRBD1 (5 bases). Germline V gene data show CDR1 as DFQATT and CDR2 as SNEGSKA (reference sequence). Trimming took 6 bases from V and 0 from J, leaving 17 bases between them. The CDR3 runs to 15 residues. In DNA, the CDR3 is TGCAGTGCCCCTGAGACGGGACGGTTGAACACTGAAGCTTTCTTT. Translating gives CSAPETGRLNTEAFF.

This clonotype showed up many times. The chain couples TRBV12-3 or TRBV12-4 to TRBJ2-3; possible D gene TRBD2, 6 bases. The CDR3 sequence is 13 residues long. Trimming left V 7 bases short and J 2 bases short, with 10 bases between. CDR3 protein: CASNGGITDTQYF. The DNA of the CDR3 is TGTGCCAGCAACGGCGGGATCACAGATACGCAGTATTTT.

This clonotype was detected ten times or more. The CDR3: CASSLEGTASSYEQYF. CDR3 DNA: TGTGCCAGCAGCTTAGAAGGGACAGCGAGCTCCTACGAGCAGTACTTC. The chain has TRBV7-9 and TRBJ2-7; TRBD1 aligns across 7 bases. V was clipped by 1 base and J by 0 bases; unmatched bases: 6. Per the germline V gene, CDR1 is SEHNR and CDR2 is FQNEAQ (reference sequence). The CDR3 contains 16 residues. The full variable domain, in which reference TRBV7-9 and TRBJ2-7 provide the parts outside the CDR3, is DTGVSQNPRHKITKRGQNVTFRCDPISEHNRLYWYRQTLGQGPEFLTYFQNEAQLEKSRLLSDRFSAERPKGSFSTLEIQRTEQGDSAMYLCASSLEGTASSYEQYFGPGTRLTVT.

In the case of this clonotype: The junction does not match germline at one end; this may be a read error. This sequence joins TRBV16 and TRBJ2-5; D unresolved. The CDR3 loop spans 14 amino acids. CDR1 and CDR2 from the germline V gene are KGHSY and FQNENV. The CDR3 region is CASSRLGMAEAQYF. The DNA for the CDR3 is TGTGCCAGCAGCCGCTTGGGGATGGCAGAGGCCCAGTACTTC.

This clonotype appeared many times. This chain uses TRBV6-1 with TRBJ1-1; D is possibly TRBD1 (6 bases). V was cut by 6 bases and J by 7 bases, with 12 bases left in between. This CDR3 has 12 residues. Germline lookup yields CDR1 MNHNS and CDR2 SASEGT. The CDR3 here is CASSPGTYEAFF. CDR3 coding DNA: TGTGCCAGCAGCCCCGGGACATATGAAGCTTTCTTT.

This clonotype was counted many times. J is TRBJ2-1 and V is TRBV2; 13 positions agree with TRBD2. The CDR3 has 15 residues. Trimming at V came to 7 bases and at J to 9 bases, leaving 9 bases not matched to a gene. Germline values: CDR1 SNHLY, CDR2 FYNNEI. The CDR3 reads CASTPELAGGTEQFF. In DNA form, the CDR3 reads TGTGCCAGCACTCCCGAACTAGCGGGAGGGACTGAGCAGTTCTTC.

Details on this clonotype: This may be a read error, as it is one base from a much larger clone. The genes are TRBV28 and TRBJ1-2; no firm D call. With 2 bases removed from V and 9 bases from J, the gap between germline ends came to 16 bases. CDR1 and CDR2 (germline): MDHEN, SYDVKM. This CDR3 contains 14 residues. CDR3 residues: CASSLGVGRYSYTF. The DNA for the CDR3 is TGTGCCAGCAGTTTAGGGGTTGGCCGATACAGCTACACCTTC.

This clonotype was counted at least ten times. The CDR3 nucleotides read TGTGCCAGCAGTGAATCCCCCGACAGGGTATTAGTTCAGCCCCAGCATTTT. Its protein is CASSESPDRVLVQPQHF. This sequence joins TRBV25-1 and TRBJ1-5; TRBD1 matches 7 bases. The V gene end was trimmed by 1 base and the J gene end by 6 bases; junction bases not matched to a gene: 12. The CDR3 contains 17 residues. Germline loops: CDR1 MGHDK, CDR2 SYGVNS.

This clonotype appeared many times. The V call is TRBV5-1, the J call TRBJ2-3, with 12 positions matching TRBD2. V shed 0 bases, J shed 14 bases, and the junction held 10 bases outside the gene matches. CDR1 and CDR2 from the germline V gene are SGHRS and YFSETQ. The CDR3 sequence is 15 residues long. The CDR3 bases are TGCGCCAGCAGCTTGGTTTCGACTAGCGGGAGTAATGCGTATTTT. Translated: CASSLVSTSGSNAYF.

The table lists this clonotype with many counts. This chain joins TRBV11-2 and TRBJ2-3; D is possibly TRBD1 (5 bases). The CDR3 is made up of 14 amino acids. In germline, CDR1 is SGHAT, CDR2 FQNNGV. CDR3 in DNA: TGTGCTACTCGGCAGGGTATGGGCACAGATACGCAGTATTTT. Its protein is CATRQGMGTDTQYF.

This clonotype came up many times. The V gene is TRBV27, the J gene TRBJ2-7; 8 bases map to TRBD1. J was trimmed by 6 bases and V by 5 bases; bases with no gene match: 15. Per germline, CDR1 MNHEY and CDR2 SMNVEV (reference sequence). CDR3 length equals 16 residues. The CDR3 region has the DNA TGTGCCAGCAGTCCCGGCCCCACAGGGGGTGAGGTCGAGCAGTACTTC. Amino acids: CASSPGPTGGEVEQYF.

This clonotype was found many times. The chain recombines TRBV5-1 with TRBJ2-1; 10 nucleotides align to TRBD2. Trimming took 0 bases from V and 5 from J; bases not matched to a gene: 5. The CDR3 sequence is 16 residues long. CDR1 is SGHRS and CDR2 is YFSETQ in the germline V gene. The CDR3 region has the DNA TGCGCCAGCAGCTTGGCCCGGACTAGCGGAGACAATGAGCAGTTCTTC. Protein: CASSLARTSGDNEQFF.

This clonotype was picked up many times. The chain employs TRBV20-1 and TRBJ2-6; D possibly uses TRBD1 or TRBD2 (5 bases each). The germline V gene encodes CDR1 DFQATT and CDR2 SNEGSKA (reference sequence). CDR3 length: 17 amino acids. CDR3 sequence: CSWGPAVDRPGANVLTF. The DNA for the CDR3 is TGCAGCTGGGGCCCAGCGGTCGACCGGCCTGGGGCCAACGTCCTGACTTTC.

V gene TRBV6-1 combines with J gene TRBJ2-1; 12 nucleotides match TRBD2. J was trimmed by 4 bases and V by 10 bases; bases with no gene match: 17. Germline-derived CDR1 and CDR2 are MNHNS and SASEGT. The CDR3 is 18 residues long. The CDR3 coding sequence is TGTGCCACCCAAAGCTGGCTAGCGGGAGGGCCCCCTTACAATGAGCAGTTCTTC. Its protein is CATQSWLAGGPPYNEQFF.

This clonotype was found many times. The chain couples TRBV11-3 to TRBJ1-1, with 9 positions matching TRBD1. The CDR3 consists of 15 residues. The V segment lost 5 bases and the J segment 4 bases; nucleotides outside the gene matches: 8. Germline CDR1 and CDR2: SGHNT and YENEEA. This chain's CDR3 is CASSQSGTGPTEAFF. The CDR3 DNA sequence: TGTGCCAGCAGCCAGTCCGGGACAGGGCCCACTGAAGCTTTCTTT. The whole variable domain, remainder taken from reference TRBV11-3 and TRBJ1-1, is EAGVVQSPRYKIIEKKQPVAFWCNPISGHNTLYWYLQNLGQGPELLIRYENEEAVDDSQLPKDRFSAERLKGVDSTLKIQPAELGDSAVYLCASSQSGTGPTEAFFGQGTRLTVV.

The rearrangement links TRBV12-3 or TRBV12-4 to TRBJ1-1, with a weak D call TRBD1 (6 bases). Trimming removed 5 bases at V and 0 bases at J, with 22 bases between. The CDR3 covers 18 residues. CDR3 nucleotides: TGTGCCAGCAGTCCATTCACGTGGGGGGCAGGAATGAACACTGAAGCTTTCTTT. Translation gives CASSPFTWGAGMNTEAFF.

A few counts support this clonotype. The chain employs TRBV4-1 and TRBJ2-7, with 10 bases aligning to TRBD2. J was trimmed by 6 bases and V by 0 bases; bases with no gene match: 8. Germline values: CDR1 MGHRA, CDR2 YSYEKL. This CDR3 is built from 16 residues. The CDR3 here is CASSQESGLAGAEQYF. CDR3 bases: TGCGCCAGCAGCCAAGAAAGTGGGCTAGCGGGAGCCGAGCAGTACTTC.

In its sample, this clonotype was seen many times. V gene TRBV28 combines with J gene TRBJ1-2; 8 nucleotides line up with TRBD1. Germline trimming cut 6 bases from V and 2 bases from J; bases unmatched to any gene: 11. Germline V gene lookup returns CDR1 MDHEN and CDR2 SYDVKM. CDR3 size: 16 residues. The DNA of the CDR3 is TGTGCCAGCAGCTCCCCCGTCGGACAGGGCAACTATGGCTACACCTTC. Translating it yields CASSSPVGQGNYGYTF.

The chain combines TRBV6-1 with TRBJ1-4; D is possibly TRBD1 (6 bases). Germline-derived CDR1 and CDR2 are MNHNS and SASEGT. V shed 5 bases and J shed 2 bases, with 12 bases lying between them. The CDR3 sequence is 15 residues long. CDR3 in DNA: TGTGCCAGCAGTAAATCAGGGGTCACTAATGAAAAACTGTTTTTT. Translated: CASSKSGVTNEKLFF.

This clonotype has ten or more counts. The chain combines TRBV6-5 with TRBJ1-1; no clear D. The V gene lost 0 bases and the J gene lost 4 bases, with 12 bases spanning the gap. Germline CDR1 MNHEY, CDR2 SVGAGI. The CDR3 loop spans 15 amino acids. CDR3 DNA: TGTGCCAGCAGTTACTCGACCACAAGCGGCACTGAAGCTTTCTTT. Protein sequence: CASSYSTTSGTEAFF.